These T cell receptor beta chains were read from a single sample in a study of cytomegalovirus exposure and HLA in healthy donors. The protocol was immunoSEQ multiplex PCR, while the TCRdb copy is restricted to in-frame clones and leaves out a portion. The sample shows under 250,000 clones, about 85% of them seen only once. Material: PBMCs. The receptors here all came from a woman aged 50 to 60 in good health and CMV-seropositive. Both conserved end residues are part of each CDR3. D genes are given only for firm matches. Size tells how often a clone was seen (once, few, many) or the class of an expanded clone, and some rows leave it out.

j_gene: TRBJ1-6; v_gene: TRBV7-9; abundance: -; d_gene: -; CDR3nt: TGTGCCAGCAGCTTTCCAGGGTATAATTCACCCCTCCACTTT; CDR3aa: CASSFPGYNSPLHF
j_gene: TRBJ2-2; v_gene: TRBV7-8; abundance: -; d_gene: TRBD2; CDR3nt: TGTGCCAGCAGCGCCGGGACTACACACACCGGGGAGCTGTTTTTT; CDR3aa: CASSAGTTHTGELFF
j_gene: TRBJ1-4; v_gene: TRBV6-5; abundance: -; d_gene: TRBD1; CDR3nt: TGTGCCAGCAGTCTAAACGACAGGGAAGGTGAAAAACTGTTTTTT; CDR3aa: CASSLNDREGEKLFF
j_gene: TRBJ1-2; v_gene: TRBV7-2; abundance: -; d_gene: -; CDR3nt: TGTGCCAGCAGCTCGGAGACCCCAGGGACTTATGGCTACACCTTC; CDR3aa: CASSSETPGTYGYTF
j_gene: TRBJ1-5; v_gene: TRBV18; abundance: -; d_gene: -; CDR3nt: TGTGCCAGCTCACCGGCGAGCGGCAATCAGCCCCAGCATTTT; CDR3aa: CASSPASGNQPQHF
j_gene: TRBJ2-5; v_gene: TRBV30; abundance: -; d_gene: -; CDR3nt: TGTGCCTGGACAATGAGTCTTCGGGAGACCCAGTACTTC; CDR3aa: CAWTMSLRETQYF
j_gene: TRBJ1-2; v_gene: TRBV5-5; abundance: few; d_gene: -; CDR3nt: TGTGCCAGCAGACCGGACAGAAACTATGGCTACACCTTC; CDR3aa: CASRPDRNYGYTF
j_gene: TRBJ1-5; v_gene: TRBV15; abundance: -; d_gene: -; CDR3nt: TGTGCCACCAGCAGAGATTCGCTGCAGGGGCGAGATCAGCCCCAGCATTTT; CDR3aa: CATSRDSLQGRDQPQHF
j_gene: TRBJ1-2; v_gene: TRBV28; abundance: -; d_gene: TRBD1; CDR3nt: TGTGCCAGCAGGTTCCCGGGACAGCCCATCTATGGCTACACCTTC; CDR3aa: CASRFPGQPIYGYTF
j_gene: TRBJ1-6; v_gene: TRBV2; abundance: -; d_gene: -; CDR3nt: TGTGCCAGCAGTGTCGGTAATTCACCCCTCCACTTT; CDR3aa: CASSVGNSPLHF
j_gene: TRBJ2-1; v_gene: TRBV4-3; abundance: -; d_gene: -; CDR3nt: TGCGCCAGCAGCCCCTCCACCGAGAGCACTATCATTATCACGCAGTTCTTC; CDR3aa: CASSPSTESTIIITQFF
j_gene: TRBJ1-3; v_gene: TRBV19; abundance: -; d_gene: TRBD1; CDR3nt: TGTGCCAGTAGACGACAGGGCTCTGGAAACACCATATATTTT; CDR3aa: CASRRQGSGNTIYF
j_gene: TRBJ1-2; v_gene: TRBV7-2; abundance: -; d_gene: -; CDR3nt: TGTGCCAGCAGCAGAGAGCGGGGGGCTGGCTACACCTTC; CDR3aa: CASSRERGAGYTF
j_gene: TRBJ2-5; v_gene: TRBV9; abundance: -; d_gene: TRBD2; CDR3nt: TGTGCCAGCAGCCCGCGGGGGATCCAAGAGACCCAGTACTTC; CDR3aa: CASSPRGIQETQYF
j_gene: TRBJ1-2; v_gene: TRBV9; abundance: -; d_gene: TRBD1; CDR3nt: TGTGCCAGCAGCATTCGGACAGGAGCCCTCTATGGCTACACCTTC; CDR3aa: CASSIRTGALYGYTF
j_gene: TRBJ2-1; v_gene: TRBV5-1; abundance: -; d_gene: TRBD2; CDR3nt: TGCGCCAGCAGCCCCGCGGGGGGGCCCTACAATGAGCAGTTCTTC; CDR3aa: CASSPAGGPYNEQFF
j_gene: TRBJ1-2; v_gene: TRBV15; abundance: -; d_gene: -; CDR3nt: TGTGCCACCAGCAGAGATTATACTAACTATGGCTACACCTTC; CDR3aa: CATSRDYTNYGYTF
j_gene: TRBJ1-2; v_gene: TRBV6-5; abundance: -; d_gene: TRBD1; CDR3nt: TGTGCCAGCAAGGACATACAGGGGGCGGCTGGCTACACCTTC; CDR3aa: CASKDIQGAAGYTF
j_gene: TRBJ2-5; v_gene: TRBV7-2; abundance: -; d_gene: TRBD2; CDR3nt: TGTGCCAGCAGCTTAACTAGCGGGGCAGAAGAGACCCAGTACTTC; CDR3aa: CASSLTSGAEETQYF
j_gene: TRBJ1-1; v_gene: TRBV7-2; abundance: once; d_gene: TRBD1; CDR3nt: TGTGCCAGCAGCTTTAAAAACAGGGGGGCTGAAGCTTTCTTT; CDR3aa: CASSFKNRGAEAFF
j_gene: TRBJ2-5; v_gene: TRBV4-3; abundance: -; d_gene: TRBD2; CDR3nt: TGCGCCAGCAGCCAAGGACTAGCGGGGGGTAGTGAGACCCAGTACTTC; CDR3aa: CASSQGLAGGSETQYF
j_gene: TRBJ1-1; v_gene: TRBV6-5; abundance: -; d_gene: TRBD1; CDR3nt: TGTGCCAGCAGTTTAACAGGGGTTATGAACACTGAAGCTTTCTTT; CDR3aa: CASSLTGVMNTEAFF
j_gene: TRBJ2-7; v_gene: TRBV30; abundance: -; d_gene: TRBD1; CDR3nt: TGTGCCTGGACGATTAGACAGGGGACCTACGAGCAGTACTTC; CDR3aa: CAWTIRQGTYEQYF
j_gene: TRBJ2-1; v_gene: TRBV7-2; abundance: -; d_gene: TRBD2; CDR3nt: TGTGCCAGCAGCTTAGGTCCTAGCGGGTACAATGAGCAGTTCTTC; CDR3aa: CASSLGPSGYNEQFF
j_gene: TRBJ2-5; v_gene: TRBV28; abundance: -; d_gene: TRBD1; CDR3nt: TGTGCCAGCAGTTCCACAGGGGCAGAGACCCAGTACTTC; CDR3aa: CASSSTGAETQYF
j_gene: TRBJ2-7; v_gene: TRBV19; abundance: -; d_gene: -; CDR3nt: TGTGCCAGTAGTGCATCTACAGGGTTCTACGAGCAGTACTTC; CDR3aa: CASSASTGFYEQYF
j_gene: TRBJ1-1; v_gene: TRBV19; abundance: -; d_gene: TRBD1; CDR3nt: TGTGCCAGTAGTATCTCTAGGGACAGAGGAGCTTTCTTT; CDR3aa: CASSISRDRGAFF
j_gene: TRBJ2-5; v_gene: TRBV6-1; abundance: -; d_gene: -; CDR3nt: TGTGCCAGCAGTGAAGCTGGAGGGCCGCAAGAGACCCAGTACTTC; CDR3aa: CASSEAGGPQETQYF
j_gene: TRBJ2-7; v_gene: TRBV2; abundance: -; d_gene: TRBD2; CDR3nt: TGTGCCAGCAGGGCACTAGCGGGGGGCGAGCAGTACTTC; CDR3aa: CASRALAGGEQYF
j_gene: TRBJ1-5; v_gene: TRBV7-2; abundance: -; d_gene: -; CDR3nt: TGTGCCAGCAGCTTAGACTACAGCAATCAGCCCCAGCATTTT; CDR3aa: CASSLDYSNQPQHF
j_gene: TRBJ1-6; v_gene: TRBV27; abundance: -; d_gene: TRBD1; CDR3nt: TGTGCCAGCAGTTTATTCCCCGGACAGGCGGGCTCACCCCTCCACTTT; CDR3aa: CASSLFPGQAGSPLHF
j_gene: TRBJ1-6; v_gene: TRBV29-1; abundance: -; d_gene: -; CDR3nt: TGCAGCGTACAGAGCTCCTATAATTCACCCCTCCACTTT; CDR3aa: CSVQSSYNSPLHF
j_gene: TRBJ1-2; v_gene: TRBV11-1; abundance: once; d_gene: TRBD1; CDR3nt: TGTGCCAGCAGCTTAAGTTTGGGACAGTATGGCTACACCTTC; CDR3aa: CASSLSLGQYGYTF
j_gene: TRBJ1-1; v_gene: TRBV19; abundance: -; d_gene: TRBD1; CDR3nt: TGTGCCAGTTCAGGACAGGGCGGGACTGAAGCTTTCTTT; CDR3aa: CASSGQGGTEAFF
j_gene: TRBJ1-2; v_gene: TRBV7-9; abundance: -; d_gene: TRBD1; CDR3nt: TGTGCCAGCAGCTTAGCGGGACAGGGGGACGGCTACACCTTC; CDR3aa: CASSLAGQGDGYTF
j_gene: TRBJ2-3; v_gene: TRBV13; abundance: -; d_gene: TRBD2; CDR3nt: TGTGCCAGCAGCCCGGGACTAGTTCGGACAGATACGCAGTATTTT; CDR3aa: CASSPGLVRTDTQYF
j_gene: TRBJ2-1; v_gene: TRBV19; abundance: -; d_gene: TRBD2; CDR3nt: TGTGCCAGTAGTCCCCCGGGACTAGCAAGCGATGAGCAGTTCTTC; CDR3aa: CASSPPGLASDEQFF
j_gene: TRBJ2-2; v_gene: TRBV11-3; abundance: -; d_gene: -; CDR3nt: TGTGCCAGCAGCCGGACTGCGGGGAGGAACACCGGGGAGCTGTTTTTT; CDR3aa: CASSRTAGRNTGELFF
j_gene: TRBJ2-5; v_gene: TRBV30; abundance: -; d_gene: TRBD2; CDR3nt: TGTGCCTGGGACACCGGACTAGCGGGGGGGGAGACCCAGTACTTC; CDR3aa: CAWDTGLAGGETQYF
j_gene: TRBJ2-2; v_gene: TRBV18; abundance: -; d_gene: -; CDR3nt: TGTGCCAGCTCACCAATGGCAAATACGAACACCGGGGAGCTGTTTTTT; CDR3aa: CASSPMANTNTGELFF
j_gene: TRBJ1-6; v_gene: TRBV10-3; abundance: few; d_gene: TRBD1; CDR3nt: TGTGCCATCAGTGTGAACCCTACAGGGGCTAATTATAATTCACCCCTCCACTTT; CDR3aa: CAISVNPTGANYNSPLHF
j_gene: TRBJ2-7; v_gene: TRBV6-5; abundance: -; d_gene: -; CDR3nt: TGTGCCAGCATGATGACAGGCTCCTACGAGCAGTACTTC; CDR3aa: CASMMTGSYEQYF